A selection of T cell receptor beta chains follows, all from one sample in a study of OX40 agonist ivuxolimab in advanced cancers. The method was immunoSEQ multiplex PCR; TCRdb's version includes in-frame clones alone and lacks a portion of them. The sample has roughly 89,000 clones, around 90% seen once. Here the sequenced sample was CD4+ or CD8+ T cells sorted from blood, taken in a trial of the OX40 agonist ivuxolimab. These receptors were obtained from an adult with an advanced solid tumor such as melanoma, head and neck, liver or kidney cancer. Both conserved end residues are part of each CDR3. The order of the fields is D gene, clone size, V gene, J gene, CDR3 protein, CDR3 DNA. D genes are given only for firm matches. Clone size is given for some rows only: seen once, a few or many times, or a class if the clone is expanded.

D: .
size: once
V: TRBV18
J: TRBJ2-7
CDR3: CASSPGDRSYEQYF
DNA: TGTGCCAGCTCACCAGGGGATAGGTCCTACGAGCAGTACTTC

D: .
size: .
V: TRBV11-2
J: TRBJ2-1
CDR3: CASSFIGPYNEQFF
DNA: TGTGCCAGCAGCTTCATAGGACCTTACAATGAGCAGTTCTTC

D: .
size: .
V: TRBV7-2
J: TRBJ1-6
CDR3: CASSSRFQHSPLHF
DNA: TGTGCCAGCAGCTCCCGTTTTCAGCATTCACCCCTCCACTTT

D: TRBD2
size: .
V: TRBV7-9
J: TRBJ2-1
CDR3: CASSRGAGGPSRSYNEQFF
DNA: TGTGCCAGCAGCCGGGGGGCGGGAGGGCCCAGTCGGTCCTACAATGAGCAGTTCTTC

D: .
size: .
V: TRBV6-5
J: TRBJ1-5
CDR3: CASSSYNQPQHF
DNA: TGTGCCAGCAGTTCTTATAATCAGCCCCAGCATTTT

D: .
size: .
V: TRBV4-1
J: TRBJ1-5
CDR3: CASSPISGISNQPQHF
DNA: TGCGCCAGCAGCCCCATATCAGGGATTAGCAATCAGCCCCAGCATTTT

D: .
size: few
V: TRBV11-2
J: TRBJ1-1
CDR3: CASSLEGGNTEAFF
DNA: TGTGCCAGCAGCTTAGAAGGTGGGAACACTGAAGCTTTCTTT

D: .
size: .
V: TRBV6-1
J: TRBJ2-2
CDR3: CASSESGTGELFF
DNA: TGTGCCAGCAGTGAGTCGGGGACCGGGGAGCTGTTTTTT

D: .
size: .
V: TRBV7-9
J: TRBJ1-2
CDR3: CASLGGAGGYTF
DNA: TGTGCCAGTTTAGGAGGTGCGGGTGGCTACACCTTC

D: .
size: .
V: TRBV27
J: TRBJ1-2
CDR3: CASSLFGVGINYGYTF
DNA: TGTGCCAGCAGTTTATTCGGGGTGGGGATTAACTATGGCTACACCTTC

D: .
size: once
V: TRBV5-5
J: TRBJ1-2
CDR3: CASSLGIPQYGYTF
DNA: TGTGCCAGCAGCTTAGGAATCCCACAATATGGCTACACCTTC

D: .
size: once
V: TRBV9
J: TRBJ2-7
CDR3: CASSVSPSYEQYF
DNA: TGTGCCAGCAGCGTAAGTCCCTCCTACGAGCAGTACTTC

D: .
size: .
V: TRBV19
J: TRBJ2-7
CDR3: CASSNRPGGYEQYF
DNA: TGTGCCAGTAGTAATCGTCCAGGGGGGTACGAGCAGTACTTC

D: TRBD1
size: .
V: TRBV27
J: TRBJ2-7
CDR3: CASRRDGQGYEQYF
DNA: TGTGCCAGCAGAAGGGACGGACAGGGCTACGAGCAGTACTTC

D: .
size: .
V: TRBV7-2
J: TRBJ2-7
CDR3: CASSLVTGYEQYF
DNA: TGTGCCAGCAGCTTAGTTACGGGGTACGAGCAGTACTTC

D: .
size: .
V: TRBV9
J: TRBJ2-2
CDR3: CASTLNTGELFF
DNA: TGTGCCAGCACCCTGAACACCGGGGAGCTGTTTTTT

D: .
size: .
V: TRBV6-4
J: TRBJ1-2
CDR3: CASSDSIRGRVPGYTF
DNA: TGTGCCAGCAGTGACTCCATTCGGGGGAGGGTACCTGGCTACACCTTC

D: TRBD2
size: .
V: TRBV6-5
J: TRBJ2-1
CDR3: CASRLGTSPYNEQFF
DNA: TGTGCCAGCAGACTAGGGACTAGCCCTTACAATGAGCAGTTCTTC

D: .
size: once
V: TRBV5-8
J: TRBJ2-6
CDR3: CASTLGARSGANVLTF
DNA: TGTGCCAGCACCCTAGGGGCTCGCTCTGGGGCCAACGTCCTGACTTTC

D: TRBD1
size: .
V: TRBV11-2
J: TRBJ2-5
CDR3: CASSTETGEETQYF
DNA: TGTGCCAGCAGCACCGAGACAGGGGAAGAGACCCAGTACTTC

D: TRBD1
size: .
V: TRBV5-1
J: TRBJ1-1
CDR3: CASSLRQGEAFF
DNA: TGCGCCAGCAGCCTGAGACAGGGCGAAGCTTTCTTT

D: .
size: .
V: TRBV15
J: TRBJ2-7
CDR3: CATSRDMAGREQYF
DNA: TGTGCCACCAGCAGAGATATGGCGGGGCGCGAGCAGTACTTC

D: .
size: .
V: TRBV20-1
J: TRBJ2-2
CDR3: CSARGGGELFF
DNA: TGCAGTGCTAGAGGGGGCGGGGAGCTGTTTTTT

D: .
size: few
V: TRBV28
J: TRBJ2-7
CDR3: CASSWGTYEQYF
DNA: TGTGCCAGCAGTTGGGGGACCTACGAGCAGTACTTC

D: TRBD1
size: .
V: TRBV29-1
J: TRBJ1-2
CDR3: CSVRTGKDYGYTF
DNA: TGCAGCGTGCGGACAGGGAAGGACTATGGCTACACCTTC

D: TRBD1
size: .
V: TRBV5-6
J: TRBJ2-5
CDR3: CATRTGGWETQYF
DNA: TGTGCCACCCGGACAGGGGGCTGGGAGACCCAGTACTTC

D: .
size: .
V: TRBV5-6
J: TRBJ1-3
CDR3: CASSSSPAGNTIYF
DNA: TGTGCCAGCAGCTCCAGTCCGGCTGGAAACACCATATATTTT

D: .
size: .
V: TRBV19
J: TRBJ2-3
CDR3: CASSIEGTDTQYF
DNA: TGTGCCAGTAGTATCGAGGGCACAGATACGCAGTATTTT

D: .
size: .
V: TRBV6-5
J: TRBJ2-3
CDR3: CASRPLTRITDTQYF
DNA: TGTGCCAGCCGCCCGTTAACGCGGATCACAGATACGCAGTATTTT

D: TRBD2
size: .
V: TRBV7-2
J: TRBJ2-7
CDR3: CASSPGTSGYEQYF
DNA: TGTGCCAGCAGCCCCGGGACTAGCGGCTACGAGCAGTACTTC

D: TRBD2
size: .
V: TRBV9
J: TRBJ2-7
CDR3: CASSVGTSGADYEQYF
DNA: TGTGCCAGCAGCGTGGGGACTAGCGGAGCAGACTACGAGCAGTACTTC

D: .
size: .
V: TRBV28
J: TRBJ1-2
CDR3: CASSSHDPTGPNYGYTF
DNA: TGTGCCAGCAGTTCCCACGACCCTACAGGGCCTAACTATGGCTACACCTTC

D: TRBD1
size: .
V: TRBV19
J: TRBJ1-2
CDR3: CASSIKGQENYGYTF
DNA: TGTGCCAGTAGTATAAAGGGACAGGAGAACTATGGCTACACCTTC

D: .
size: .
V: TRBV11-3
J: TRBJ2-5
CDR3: CASNGGRTQETQYF
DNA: TGTGCCAGCAACGGGGGGCGTACCCAAGAGACCCAGTACTTC

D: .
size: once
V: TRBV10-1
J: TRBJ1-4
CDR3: CASQGQNNEKLFF
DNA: TGCGCCAGCCAAGGACAGAATAATGAAAAACTGTTTTTT

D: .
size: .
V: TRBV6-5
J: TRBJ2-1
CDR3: CASSYGGLNEQFF
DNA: TGTGCCAGCAGTTACGGGGGGCTGAATGAGCAGTTCTTC

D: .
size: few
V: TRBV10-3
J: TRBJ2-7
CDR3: CAISEAFSYEQYF
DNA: TGTGCCATCAGTGAGGCATTCTCCTACGAGCAGTACTTC

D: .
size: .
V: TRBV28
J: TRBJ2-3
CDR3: CASSLWTSWVGTDTQYF
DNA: TGTGCCAGCAGTTTATGGACCTCGTGGGTCGGCACAGATACGCAGTATTTT

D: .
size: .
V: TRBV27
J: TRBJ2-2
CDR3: CASSAYVRNTGELFF
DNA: TGTGCCAGCAGCGCTTACGTAAGGAACACCGGGGAGCTGTTTTTT

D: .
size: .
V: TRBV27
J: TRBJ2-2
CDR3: CASSPTPGFDTGELFF
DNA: TGTGCCAGCAGCCCAACCCCCGGATTTGACACCGGGGAGCTGTTTTTT

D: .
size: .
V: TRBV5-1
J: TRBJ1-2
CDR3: CASSLAGGGLEGYTF
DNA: TGCGCCAGCAGCTTGGCCGGGGGTGGTCTTGAGGGCTACACCTTC

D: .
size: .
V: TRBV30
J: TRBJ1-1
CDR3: CAWSWTENTEAFF
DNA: TGTGCCTGGAGCTGGACAGAGAACACTGAAGCTTTCTTT

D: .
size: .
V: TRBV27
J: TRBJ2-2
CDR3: CASSLAGGELFF
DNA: TGTGCCAGCAGTTTAGCGGGCGGGGAGCTGTTTTTT

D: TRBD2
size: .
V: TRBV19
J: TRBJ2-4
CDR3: CASSPREGLDIQYF
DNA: TGTGCCAGTAGTCCTCGGGAGGGCCTGGACATTCAGTACTTC

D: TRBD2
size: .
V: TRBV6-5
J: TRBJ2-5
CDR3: CASRSTSGRTETQYF
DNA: TGTGCCAGCAGGAGTACTAGCGGGAGGACGGAGACCCAGTACTTC

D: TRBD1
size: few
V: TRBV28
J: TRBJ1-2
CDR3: CASSLRQGRGYTF
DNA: TGTGCCAGCAGCCTCAGACAGGGTCGAGGCTACACCTTC

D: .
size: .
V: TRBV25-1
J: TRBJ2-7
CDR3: CASSDRGSYEQYF
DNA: TGTGCCAGCAGTGATCGGGGGTCGTACGAGCAGTACTTC

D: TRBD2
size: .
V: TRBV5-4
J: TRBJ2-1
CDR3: CASSWGGRSYNEQFF
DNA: TGTGCCAGCAGCTGGGGCGGGAGGTCCTACAATGAGCAGTTCTTC

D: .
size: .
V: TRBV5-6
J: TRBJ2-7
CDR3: CASSWAEEQYF
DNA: TGTGCCAGCAGCTGGGCCGAGGAGCAGTACTTC

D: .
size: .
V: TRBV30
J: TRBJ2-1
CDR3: CAWSGALVDEQFF
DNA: TGTGCCTGGAGTGGGGCTCTAGTCGATGAGCAGTTCTTC

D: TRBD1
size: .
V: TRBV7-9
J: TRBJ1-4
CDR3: CASSLFGTGEEKLFF
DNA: TGTGCCAGCAGCTTATTTGGGACAGGGGAAGAAAAACTGTTTTTT

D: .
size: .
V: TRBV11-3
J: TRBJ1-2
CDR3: CASSVGTGYGYTF
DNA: TGTGCCAGCAGCGTCGGGACGGGCTATGGCTACACCTTC